Listed below are T cell receptor beta chains from one sample, sequenced in a study of blood T cells in healthy people across ages. TCRdb reprocessed the 5' RACE reads via MiXCR and lists one record per CDR3 protein. Here the sample spans approximately 800,000 distinct CDR3 sequences, 20% to 25% being singletons. The sample was also reused in another study, on T cells of mothers and their children.

The sample was blood. The source of these receptors is a boy under 18 in good health. CDR3s include the opening cysteine and the closing phenylalanine or tryptophan. Each record gives: clone size, J gene, D gene, V gene, CDR3 DNA, CDR3 protein. The D gene is left open where the match is weak. Rows give clone size only sometimes, using once, few, many, or a class for an expanded clone.

clone size: few
J gene: TRBJ1-2
D gene: .
V gene: TRBV7-3
CDR3 DNA: TGTGCCAGCAGCTTGCGTGGGGCCGGCACTAGTGGCTACACCTTC
CDR3 protein: CASSLRGAGTSGYTF

clone size: .
J gene: TRBJ2-1
D gene: .
V gene: TRBV20-1
CDR3 DNA: TGCAGTGCTAGTAGGGTTAGCGGAGGTGAGCAGTTCTTC
CDR3 protein: CSASRVSGGEQFF

clone size: .
J gene: TRBJ2-1
D gene: TRBD2
V gene: TRBV12-3/TRBV12-4
CDR3 DNA: TGTGCCAACAGTTCGACTAGCAGCTACAATGAGCAGTTCTTC
CDR3 protein: CANSSTSSYNEQFF

clone size: .
J gene: TRBJ2-1
D gene: TRBD2
V gene: TRBV20-1
CDR3 DNA: TGCAGTGCTGACCGCGGGGGACTCTCCTACAATGAGCAGTTCTTC
CDR3 protein: CSADRGGLSYNEQFF

clone size: few
J gene: TRBJ2-7
D gene: TRBD2
V gene: TRBV18
CDR3 DNA: TGCGCCAGCTCACCAGGGCTAGCGGGAGGATGGTACGAGCAGTACTTC
CDR3 protein: CASSPGLAGGWYEQYF

clone size: few
J gene: TRBJ2-5
D gene: .
V gene: TRBV28
CDR3 DNA: TGTGCCAGCAGTTTCTTCCGACAGGTCCAAGAGACCCAGTACTTC
CDR3 protein: CASSFFRQVQETQYF

clone size: few
J gene: TRBJ2-5
D gene: TRBD2
V gene: TRBV5-6
CDR3 DNA: TGTGCCAGCAGCTTGATGGACACGGGGGGGGCCGAGACCCAGTACTTC
CDR3 protein: CASSLMDTGGAETQYF

clone size: .
J gene: TRBJ2-3
D gene: TRBD2
V gene: TRBV29-1
CDR3 DNA: TGCAGCGTTGAACCCCCAGCGGGAGCATGGGATACGCAGTATTTT
CDR3 protein: CSVEPPAGAWDTQYF

clone size: few
J gene: TRBJ2-2
D gene: TRBD1
V gene: TRBV28
CDR3 DNA: TGTGCCAGCAGTGCCCCGGGACAGGGCAACACCGGGGAGCTGTTTTTT
CDR3 protein: CASSAPGQGNTGELFF

clone size: .
J gene: TRBJ2-6
D gene: .
V gene: TRBV6-5
CDR3 DNA: TGTGCCAGCCGCCGCGAGGGGACCGGGGCCAACGTCCTGACTTTC
CDR3 protein: CASRREGTGANVLTF

clone size: .
J gene: TRBJ2-7
D gene: .
V gene: TRBV7-2
CDR3 DNA: TGTGCCAGCAGCTCTGGGGTGGGCCAGTACTTC
CDR3 protein: CASSSGVGQYF

clone size: once
J gene: TRBJ2-3
D gene: TRBD2
V gene: TRBV7-9
CDR3 DNA: TGTGCCAGCAGCTCCACTGCGAGTGGGACTATCACCGACACAGATACGCAGTATTTT
CDR3 protein: CASSSTASGTITDTDTQYF

clone size: .
J gene: TRBJ1-2
D gene: .
V gene: TRBV20-1
CDR3 DNA: TGCAGTGCTTCTAGACCCGACTATGGCTACACCTTC
CDR3 protein: CSASRPDYGYTF

clone size: .
J gene: TRBJ2-7
D gene: .
V gene: TRBV25-1
CDR3 DNA: TGTGCCAGCAGTCCCCCCGAGAGCTTAAGGGAGTACGAGCAGTACTTC
CDR3 protein: CASSPPESLREYEQYF

clone size: .
J gene: TRBJ2-5
D gene: TRBD2
V gene: TRBV10-3
CDR3 DNA: TGTGCCATCAGCACGGGACTAGCGATAATAGAGACCCAGTACTTC
CDR3 protein: CAISTGLAIIETQYF

clone size: .
J gene: TRBJ2-1
D gene: .
V gene: TRBV7-9
CDR3 DNA: TGTGCCAGCAGCCCTAACAGGGGGATGGAACTAGCGAACTACAATGAGCAGTTCTTC
CDR3 protein: CASSPNRGMELANYNEQFF

clone size: .
J gene: TRBJ1-3
D gene: .
V gene: TRBV30
CDR3 DNA: TGTGCCTGGAGTGTAGATTATCAGGCGTTCGGGAACACCATATATTTT
CDR3 protein: CAWSVDYQAFGNTIYF

clone size: once
J gene: TRBJ1-6
D gene: .
V gene: TRBV7-6
CDR3 DNA: TGTGCCAGCAGCCTCGGTGTTCTGGGCGGTAATTCACCCCTCCACTTT
CDR3 protein: CASSLGVLGGNSPLHF

clone size: .
J gene: TRBJ1-4
D gene: .
V gene: TRBV6-4
CDR3 DNA: TGTGCCAGCAGTGAACGGAATCTAACTAATGAAAAACTGTTTTTT
CDR3 protein: CASSERNLTNEKLFF

clone size: .
J gene: TRBJ1-5
D gene: .
V gene: TRBV20-1
CDR3 DNA: TGCAGTGCCCAAATACGTGGGGGCCTGATTCAGCCCCAGCATTTT
CDR3 protein: CSAQIRGGLIQPQHF

clone size: few
J gene: TRBJ2-7
D gene: .
V gene: TRBV6-6
CDR3 DNA: TGTGCCAGCAGTGACTCAACGGGCAGAGGCTACGAGCAGTACTTC
CDR3 protein: CASSDSTGRGYEQYF

clone size: .
J gene: TRBJ1-5
D gene: .
V gene: TRBV19
CDR3 DNA: TGTGCCAGTAGTGCCCAGCTTTTAGAAGATCAGCCCCAGCATTTT
CDR3 protein: CASSAQLLEDQPQHF

clone size: few
J gene: TRBJ2-7
D gene: TRBD1
V gene: TRBV7-9
CDR3 DNA: TGTGCCAGCAGCCCAAAGACAGGGTACGAGCAGTACTTC
CDR3 protein: CASSPKTGYEQYF

clone size: .
J gene: TRBJ2-3
D gene: .
V gene: TRBV7-8
CDR3 DNA: TGTGCCAGCAGCTTTAGGCAAACTAGCACAGATACGCAGTATTTT
CDR3 protein: CASSFRQTSTDTQYF

clone size: few
J gene: TRBJ2-1
D gene: TRBD1
V gene: TRBV28
CDR3 DNA: TGTGCCAGCAAACCGGGACAGGGAAAACGTGAGCAGTTCTTC
CDR3 protein: CASKPGQGKREQFF

clone size: few
J gene: TRBJ2-1
D gene: .
V gene: TRBV2
CDR3 DNA: TGTGCCAGCAGTGAATCAGCAGGTCAGGGGTACAATGAGCAGTTCTTC
CDR3 protein: CASSESAGQGYNEQFF

clone size: .
J gene: TRBJ2-5
D gene: .
V gene: TRBV6-1
CDR3 DNA: TGTGCCAGCAGTGAAGGGCGGCTGTTCGAGACCCAGTACTTC
CDR3 protein: CASSEGRLFETQYF

clone size: few
J gene: TRBJ2-7
D gene: TRBD2
V gene: TRBV29-1
CDR3 DNA: TGCAGCGTTTCAGGGCGAAGCGGGAGTTCCTACGAGCAGTACTTC
CDR3 protein: CSVSGRSGSSYEQYF

clone size: few
J gene: TRBJ1-5
D gene: .
V gene: TRBV29-1
CDR3 DNA: TGCAGCGTTGATTTAGGGACTGGTCAGCCCCAGCATTTT
CDR3 protein: CSVDLGTGQPQHF

clone size: .
J gene: TRBJ1-5
D gene: TRBD1
V gene: TRBV6-2/TRBV6-3
CDR3 DNA: TGTGCCAGCAGTCAGACAGGGTCCGGTAGCAATCAGCCCCAGCATTTT
CDR3 protein: CASSQTGSGSNQPQHF

clone size: .
J gene: TRBJ1-2
D gene: .
V gene: TRBV5-6
CDR3 DNA: TGTGCCAGCAGCTTCGTTCAGGGGAACCCCTACTATGGCTACACCTTC
CDR3 protein: CASSFVQGNPYYGYTF

clone size: .
J gene: TRBJ2-2
D gene: .
V gene: TRBV7-2
CDR3 DNA: TGTGCCAGCAGCGAGAACCAGGGTATCACCGGGGAGCTGTTTTTT
CDR3 protein: CASSENQGITGELFF

clone size: few
J gene: TRBJ2-2
D gene: TRBD2
V gene: TRBV5-5
CDR3 DNA: TGTGCCAGCAGCCAAACTAGCGGGGCGGACGGGGAGCTGTTTTTT
CDR3 protein: CASSQTSGADGELFF

clone size: .
J gene: TRBJ2-6
D gene: .
V gene: TRBV6-2/TRBV6-3
CDR3 DNA: TGTGCCAGCCTTGCCTCTGGGGCCAACGTCCTGACTTTC
CDR3 protein: CASLASGANVLTF

clone size: once
J gene: TRBJ2-3
D gene: .
V gene: TRBV7-2
CDR3 DNA: TGTGCCAGCAGCTTAGCGGACCCCGGGGCAGATACGCAGTATTTT
CDR3 protein: CASSLADPGADTQYF

clone size: .
J gene: TRBJ1-1
D gene: .
V gene: TRBV4-3
CDR3 DNA: TGCGCCAGCAGCCAAGCAAGGAGGTTGAACACTGAAGCTTTCTTT
CDR3 protein: CASSQARRLNTEAFF

clone size: .
J gene: TRBJ2-7
D gene: .
V gene: TRBV7-8
CDR3 DNA: TGTGCCAGCAGCTTAGAGGGGGGCAGGGGCGAGCAGTACTTC
CDR3 protein: CASSLEGGRGEQYF

clone size: .
J gene: TRBJ1-5
D gene: .
V gene: TRBV2
CDR3 DNA: TGTGCCAGCAGTGAAGATGTGGGCTGGCCCCAGCATTTT
CDR3 protein: CASSEDVGWPQHF

clone size: .
J gene: TRBJ2-1
D gene: TRBD2
V gene: TRBV5-6
CDR3 DNA: TGTGCCAGCAGCGAAGGGACTAGCGGGAGTGGGCAGTTCTTC
CDR3 protein: CASSEGTSGSGQFF

clone size: once
J gene: TRBJ2-7
D gene: .
V gene: TRBV12-3/TRBV12-4
CDR3 DNA: TGTGCCAGCAGTTCCCCCCCGGCCACCTACGAGCAGTACTTC
CDR3 protein: CASSSPPATYEQYF

clone size: .
J gene: TRBJ2-5
D gene: TRBD2
V gene: TRBV7-9
CDR3 DNA: TGTGCCAGCAGCACCGGGACTAGCGGGGGAAAAGAGACCCAGTACTTC
CDR3 protein: CASSTGTSGGKETQYF

clone size: many
J gene: TRBJ2-5
D gene: TRBD2
V gene: TRBV20-1
CDR3 DNA: TGCAGTGCTAGGGCTACTCCGGGACTAGTGTCACAAGAGACCCAGTACTTC
CDR3 protein: CSARATPGLVSQETQYF

clone size: few
J gene: TRBJ2-3
D gene: TRBD1
V gene: TRBV7-2
CDR3 DNA: TGTGCCAGCAGGGCAAAAGGACAGGGGGCTACAGATACGCAGTATTTT
CDR3 protein: CASRAKGQGATDTQYF

clone size: .
J gene: TRBJ1-4
D gene: .
V gene: TRBV20-1
CDR3 DNA: TGCAGTGCTAGAGATTATTCTAGTGGAAATGAAAAACTGTTTTTT
CDR3 protein: CSARDYSSGNEKLFF

clone size: few
J gene: TRBJ2-2
D gene: .
V gene: TRBV5-1
CDR3 DNA: TGCGCCAGCAGCTTGGAGCCCCGGGGCTCAGCGAACACCGGGGAGCTGTTTTTT
CDR3 protein: CASSLEPRGSANTGELFF

clone size: .
J gene: TRBJ2-1
D gene: TRBD2
V gene: TRBV28
CDR3 DNA: TGTGCCAGCAGTTTCGGACTAGCGGGGCGACGTGGCAATGAGCAGTTCTTC
CDR3 protein: CASSFGLAGRRGNEQFF

clone size: few
J gene: TRBJ1-1
D gene: TRBD1
V gene: TRBV5-5
CDR3 DNA: TGTGCCAGCAGCTTGGCAGGTCAGGGGGCTTTGGAAGCTTTCTTT
CDR3 protein: CASSLAGQGALEAFF

clone size: .
J gene: TRBJ1-4
D gene: TRBD1
V gene: TRBV2
CDR3 DNA: TGTGCCAGCAGGGGGACAGGGACGGAAAAACTGTTTTTT
CDR3 protein: CASRGTGTEKLFF

clone size: .
J gene: TRBJ2-5
D gene: TRBD1
V gene: TRBV7-2
CDR3 DNA: TGTGCCAGCAGTTCTCAAGGACAGGGCCTAGAGACCCAGTACTTC
CDR3 protein: CASSSQGQGLETQYF

clone size: .
J gene: TRBJ1-2
D gene: .
V gene: TRBV12-3/TRBV12-4
CDR3 DNA: TGTGCCAGCAGTCCCACGACCGGTCGCTACGGCTACACCTTC
CDR3 protein: CASSPTTGRYGYTF

clone size: .
J gene: TRBJ2-1
D gene: .
V gene: TRBV28
CDR3 DNA: TGTGCCAGCAGTTTACGTTCCGGGACATACAATGAGCAGTTCTTC
CDR3 protein: CASSLRSGTYNEQFF

clone size: .
J gene: TRBJ1-4
D gene: .
V gene: TRBV19
CDR3 DNA: TGTGCCAGTAGTTCATCGACGAGCCGGCCGCGGGAAAAACTGTTTTTT
CDR3 protein: CASSSSTSRPREKLFF

clone size: few
J gene: TRBJ1-1
D gene: .
V gene: TRBV29-1
CDR3 DNA: TGCAGCGTCGTTAGGGTCCCTGCGGACACTGAAGCTTTCTTT
CDR3 protein: CSVVRVPADTEAFF

clone size: few
J gene: TRBJ2-1
D gene: TRBD2
V gene: TRBV7-3
CDR3 DNA: TGTGCCAGCAGCTTTGGGACTAGCGGGGGTGATGAGCAGTTCTTC
CDR3 protein: CASSFGTSGGDEQFF

clone size: .
J gene: TRBJ2-3
D gene: .
V gene: TRBV5-4
CDR3 DNA: TGTGCCAGCAGCTTGGGCGACAAGGCTACGCAGTATTTT
CDR3 protein: CASSLGDKATQYF

clone size: .
J gene: TRBJ2-7
D gene: .
V gene: TRBV15
CDR3 DNA: TGTGCCACCAGCAGTAGGCTTCGGGACTCGGAGTACTTC
CDR3 protein: CATSSRLRDSEYF

clone size: .
J gene: TRBJ1-2
D gene: TRBD1
V gene: TRBV11-1
CDR3 DNA: TGTGCCAGCAGCTTGACCGGACAGGGGGCTAACTATGGCTACACCTTC
CDR3 protein: CASSLTGQGANYGYTF

clone size: .
J gene: TRBJ2-3
D gene: TRBD2
V gene: TRBV20-1
CDR3 DNA: TGCAGTGCTAGTGCGGGGCGGGAGGGCCCCACAGATACGCAGTATTTT
CDR3 protein: CSASAGREGPTDTQYF

clone size: .
J gene: TRBJ1-3
D gene: .
V gene: TRBV9
CDR3 DNA: TGTGCCAGCAGCGAAGCTTCGGGATATTGGGGCAGGATGTCTGGAAACACCATATATTTT
CDR3 protein: CASSEASGYWGRMSGNTIYF